These 22 T cell receptor beta chains share one sample of origin, sequenced in a study of blood T cell repertoires in COVID-19 (dated by TCRdb to between 2020 and 2021). The library was produced with the immunoSEQ multiplex PCR assay. TCRdb stores this immuneACCESS table with in-frame sequences only. Part of the clones is absent; in the studies checked, under half of the shortfall reflects unresolved V genes, and no reason is known for the rest. The sample has about 180,000 clones on record, roughly nine tenths of them singletons. The ten largest clones represent roughly 2.9% of the sample. The specimen sequenced was peripheral blood. These receptors all come from a young woman with active or convalescent COVID-19.

This clone has more than one count but fewer than ten. The rearrangement links TRBV2 to TRBJ2-7, with 10 bases aligning to TRBD1. Germline CDR1 and CDR2: SNHLY and FYNNEI. Germline trimming cut 8 bases from V and 2 bases from J; bases unmatched to any gene: 6. This CDR3 has 14 amino acids. CDR3 residues: CASGRDRGAYEQYF. As DNA, the CDR3 is TGTGCCAGCGGCCGGGACAGGGGTGCCTACGAGCAGTACTTC.

The rearrangement links TRBV5-4 to TRBJ1-1, with D unresolved. Germline V gene sequence: CDR1 SGHNT, CDR2 YYREEE (reference sequence). V was pared by 0 bases and J by 7 bases, with 10 bases between. The CDR3 consists of 13 residues. CDR3 coding DNA: TGTGCCAGCAGCTTGGTGTCCGGGAATGAAGCTTTCTTT. Residues: CASSLVSGNEAFF.

The chain has TRBV4-2 and TRBJ2-2; no clear D gene. Germline V CDR1 and CDR2: LGHNA, YNFKEQ. The ends were cut back, 0 bases at V and 0 bases at J, with 5 bases in the middle. This CDR3 has 15 amino acids. CDR3 amino acids: CASSQDLSNTGELFF. CDR3 bases: TGTGCCAGCAGCCAAGATCTGTCGAACACCGGGGAGCTGTTTTTT.

The chain carries TRBV6-5 and TRBJ2-7; D is possibly TRBD2 (6 bases). V lost 7 bases, J lost 4 bases, and 11 bases lay in between. Per the germline V gene, CDR1 is MNHEY and CDR2 is SVGAGI. The CDR3 spans 12 residues. CDR3 DNA sequence: TGTGCCAGCAAAGTCGGGGGTTACGAGCAGTACTTC. Translating it yields CASKVGGYEQYF.

The chain has TRBV29-1 and TRBJ1-2, with 7 bases identical to TRBD1. Germline CDR1 reads SQVTM; CDR2 reads ANQGSEA. Losses at the gene ends were 5 bases for V and 2 bases for J; bases not matched to a gene: 11. The CDR3 consists of 15 residues. CDR3 region: CSVLYRTGINYGYTF. As DNA, the CDR3 is TGCAGCGTTCTGTATAGGACAGGAATAAACTATGGCTACACCTTC.

The chain has TRBV28 and TRBJ2-3; no definite D call. Deletions cut 7 bases from V and 0 bases from J, with 14 bases between. CDR1 and CDR2 (germline): MDHEN, SYDVKM. The CDR3 totals 15 residues. The CDR3 here is CASNLDQPSTDTQYF. The CDR3 DNA reads as TGTGCCAGCAACCTAGACCAGCCAAGCACAGATACGCAGTATTTT. Full variable domain (remainder filled in from reference TRBV28 and TRBJ2-3): DVKVTQSSRYLVKRTGEKVFLECVQDMDHENMFWYRQDPGLGLRLIYFSYDVKMKEKGDIPEGYSVSREKKERFSLILESASTNQTSMYLCASNLDQPSTDTQYFGPGTRLTVL.

This clone turned up a few times. The chain employs TRBV27 and TRBJ2-2, with D tentatively TRBD2 (7 bases). Deletions cut 6 bases from V and 0 bases from J, with 20 bases between. The CDR3 runs 18 residues. Germline V gives CDR1 MNHEY, CDR2 SMNVEV (reference sequence). CDR3 loop: CASRRRGGGDSNTGELFF. DNA of the CDR3: TGTGCCAGCAGGCGCCGAGGGGGAGGGGATTCGAACACCGGGGAGCTGTTTTTT.

This chain uses TRBV27 with TRBJ1-3, with no clear D. The germline V gene encodes CDR1 MNHEY and CDR2 SMNVEV (reference sequence). Trimming took 7 bases from V and 0 from J, leaving 10 bases between them. CDR3 length: 14 residues. The CDR3 DNA reads TGTGCCAGCACCACGACAAGCTCTGGAAACACCATATATTTT. Residues: CASTTTSSGNTIYF.

The genes are TRBV5-6 and TRBJ2-7, with 13 positions matching TRBD2. Unmatched junction bases numbered 5, after V lost 0 bases and J lost 2 bases. Per the germline V gene, CDR1 is SGHDT and CDR2 is YYEEEE. This CDR3 has 17 residues. As DNA, the CDR3 is TGTGCCAGCAGCTTGGCCCGGACTAGCGGGAGACCCTACGAGCAGTACTTC. Translated: CASSLARTSGRPYEQYF.

CDR3 amino acids: CASSGDTSYGYTF. In DNA, the CDR3 is TGTGCCAGCAGTGGGGACACCAGTTATGGCTACACCTTC. V is TRBV2 and J is TRBJ1-2, with a tentative D call TRBD1 (6 bases). Trimming shortened V by 4 bases and J by 5 bases, and 11 bases separated the two germline ends. From germline, CDR1 is SNHLY and CDR2 FYNNEI. CDR3 length: 13 residues.

The rearrangement joins TRBV10-1 to TRBJ1-4; possibly TRBD1 for D (6 bases). Germline V gives CDR1 WNHNN, CDR2 SYGVQD (reference sequence). The CDR3 totals 17 residues. The ends were cut back, 7 bases at V and 4 bases at J, with 22 bases in the middle. The CDR3 region is CASTQTDRDKDNEKLFF. The CDR3 nucleotides are TGCGCCAGCACTCAAACGGACCGGGACAAGGATAATGAAAAACTGTTTTTT.

V is TRBV19 and J is TRBJ1-1; TRBD1 matches 7 bases. Per the germline V gene, CDR1 is LNHDA and CDR2 is SQIVND (reference sequence). This CDR3 has 14 amino acids. Unmatched junction bases numbered 7, after V lost 4 bases and J lost 5 bases. The CDR3 protein is CASSTNSGGTEAFF. The CDR3 DNA reads TGTGCCAGTAGTACAAACTCAGGGGGTACTGAAGCTTTCTTT. The full variable domain, its missing parts supplied by reference TRBV19 and TRBJ1-1, is DGGITQSPKYLFRKEGQNVTLSCEQNLNHDAMYWYRQDPGQGLRLIYYSQIVNDFQKGDIAEGYSVSREKKESFPLTVTSAQKNPTAFYLCASSTNSGGTEAFFGQGTRLTVV.

The chain employs TRBV2 and TRBJ2-3; the D gene is possibly TRBD1 (6 bases). Trimming removed 7 bases from V and 1 base from J, with 12 bases in between. Per the germline V gene, CDR1 is SNHLY and CDR2 is FYNNEI. The CDR3 spans 14 residues. CDR3: CASTPGQGTDTQYF. For the CDR3, the DNA is TGTGCCAGCACCCCGGGACAAGGCACAGATACGCAGTATTTT.

The rearrangement links TRBV29-1 to TRBJ1-3; D possibly corresponds to TRBD1 (6 bases). Trimming pared 4 bases from V and 0 bases from J, leaving 7 bases between. This CDR3 is built from 13 residues. Germline loops: CDR1 SQVTM, CDR2 ANQGSEA. CDR3 sequence: CSVVRGSGNTIYF. CDR3 in DNA: TGCAGCGTTGTCAGGGGCTCTGGAAACACCATATATTTT.

The chain employs TRBV20-1 and TRBJ2-1, with D possibly matching TRBD2 (6 bases). CDR1 DFQATT and CDR2 SNEGSKA come from the germline V gene (reference sequence). This CDR3 has 11 residues. The V and J ends lost 2 bases and 14 bases respectively, with 13 bases between them. This chain's CDR3 is CSARFGEEEFF. The CDR3 region has the DNA TGCAGTGCTAGATTCGGGGAGGAGGAGTTCTTC.

CDR3 nucleotides: TGCGCCAGCAGCCAAGCTGGGGACAGGGGGGTCGGTGGCTACACCTTC. Protein sequence: CASSQAGDRGVGGYTF. The chain links TRBV4-1 to TRBJ1-2; 11 bases are shared with TRBD1. The CDR3 has 16 amino acids. CDR1 is MGHRA, CDR2 YSYEKL, per germline. The J segment lost 7 bases and the V segment lost 1 base, leaving 8 bases of the junction unmatched.

The chain combines TRBV6-5 with TRBJ2-7, with 11 bases matching TRBD2. V was clipped by 6 bases and J by 3 bases; unmatched bases: 7. Germline V gene data show CDR1 as MNHEY and CDR2 as SVGAGI. This CDR3 contains 15 residues. The CDR3 spells CASSWVTSGNYEQYF. CDR3 nucleotides: TGTGCCAGCAGCTGGGTGACTAGCGGGAACTACGAGCAGTACTTC.

The V and J genes are TRBV27 and TRBJ2-7; a weak D match, TRBD1 (5 bases). The CDR3 has 14 residues. Germline CDR1 reads MNHEY; CDR2 reads SMNVEV (reference sequence). Trimming shortened V by 6 bases and J by 3 bases, and 15 bases separated the two germline ends. The CDR3 DNA follows: TGTGCCAGCAGCTTCCAGGGTGGTCTCTACGAGCAGTACTTC. It translates to CASSFQGGLYEQYF.

This chain joins TRBV6-6 and TRBJ1-2; D is undetermined. The CDR3 is 14 amino acids. Germline-derived CDR1 and CDR2 are MNHNY and SVGAGI (reference sequence). Trimming took off 0 bases at V and 6 bases at J, with 11 bases between the two ends. CDR3 residues: CASSYSGSGNGYTF. In DNA form, the CDR3 reads TGTGCCAGCAGTTACTCTGGGTCGGGAAATGGCTACACCTTC.

This clone has just one count. The chain carries TRBV5-1 and TRBJ1-6, with D maybe TRBD1 (5 bases). CDR3 length: 14 amino acids. In germline, CDR1 is SGHRS, CDR2 YFSETQ. With 3 bases removed from V and 5 bases from J, the gap between germline ends came to 9 bases. The CDR3 reads CASSSTVNNSPLHF. Here the CDR3 DNA reads TGCGCCAGCAGCTCGACAGTAAATAATTCACCCCTCCACTTT.

Details on this clone: Other DNA sequences in this specimen translate into the identical CDR3. The chain combines TRBV18 with TRBJ2-3; D unclear. Trimming cost V 6 bases and J 0 bases, with 4 bases left between them. CDR1 is KGHSH, CDR2 LQKENI, per germline. This CDR3 contains 12 residues. DNA for the CDR3: TGTGCCAGCTCCCTAAGCACAGATACGCAGTATTTT. It specifies CASSLSTDTQYF. Together with reference TRBV18 and TRBJ2-3, the CDR3 gives the full variable domain: NAGVMQNPRHLVRRRGQEARLRCSPMKGHSHVYWYRQLPEEGLKFMVYLQKENIIDESGMPKERFSAEFPKEGPSILRIQQVVRGDSAAYFCASSLSTDTQYFGPGTRLTVL.

This chain uses TRBV11-3 with TRBJ1-2; TRBD1 might be the D (5 bases). The CDR3 sequence is 15 residues long. V lost 4 bases, J lost 7 bases, and 19 bases lay in between. Germline CDR1 is SGHNT and CDR2 is YENEEA. The CDR3 protein is CASSSVQGMGSGYTF. DNA of the CDR3: TGTGCCAGCAGCTCCGTCCAGGGTATGGGCTCTGGCTACACCTTC.